The 25 T cell receptor beta chains reported below all come from one sample, sequenced in a study of response to subunit inactivated influenza vaccine. Via MiXCR, TCRdb re-called the RT-PCR reads, giving one row per CDR3 protein. Counted here are more than 500,000 distinct CDR3 sequences, 10% to 12% occurring once; the ten biggest clones make up approximately 9.9%. The sample was also reused in another study, on T cells expressing NK-cell markers. That work states: Synthesis of TCR beta cDNA relied on 5'RACE template switching carrying UMIs.

The starting material was PBMCs from blood, obtained on the day of vaccination. The receptors come from a man over 45 who received an inactivated influenza vaccine.

This clonotype has a count of ten or more. The chain combines TRBV29-1 with TRBJ2-5; D gene ambiguous. The CDR3 extends over 13 amino acids. The germline gives CDR1 SQVTM, CDR2 ANQGSEA. Trimming cost V 4 bases and J 1 base, with 10 bases left between them. CDR3 coding DNA: TGCAGCGTTGCCGGGTCCGTCCAAGAGACCCAGTACTTC. The encoded protein is CSVAGSVQETQYF.

The chain employs TRBV29-1 and TRBJ2-5, with D possibly TRBD2 on 5 matching bases. V was trimmed by 1 base and J by 2 bases, leaving 17 bases between them. CDR3 length: 16 residues. CDR1 is SQVTM and CDR2 is ANQGSEA in the germline V gene. In nucleotides, the CDR3 is TGCAGCGTTGAAGTGAGGGCGATTACCCAACAAGAGACCCAGTACTTC. Translation gives CSVEVRAITQQETQYF.

This clonotype was counted many times. The CDR3 region is CSGLTDGLYDTEAFF. In DNA, the CDR3 is TGCAGCGGGTTGACGGACGGACTATACGACACTGAAGCTTTCTTT. This sequence joins TRBV29-1 and TRBJ1-1; D remains ambiguous. Germline values: CDR1 SQVTM, CDR2 ANQGSEA. The V end was cut by 7 bases, the J end by 3 bases, with 21 bases between. The CDR3 length is 15 residues. Full variable domain (missing parts from reference TRBV29-1 and TRBJ1-1): SAVISQKPSRDICQRGTSLTIQCQVDSQVTMMFWYRQQPGQSLTLIATANQGSEATYESGFVIDKFPISRPNLTFSTLTVSNMSPEDSSIYLCSGLTDGLYDTEAFFGQGTRLTVV.

V gene TRBV30 combines with J gene TRBJ2-7, with D possibly matching TRBD2 (5 bases). Trimming left V 8 bases short and J 9 bases short, with 14 bases between. The CDR3 is 10 amino acids. Looked up from germline, CDR1 is GTSNPN and CDR2 is SVGIG (reference sequence). CDR3 residues: CAGGLAGQYF. The CDR3 bases are TGTGCCGGCGGACTCGCCGGGCAGTACTTC.

The J gene is TRBJ2-1, the V gene TRBV11-2, with 10 bases that match TRBD1. Losses at the gene ends were 4 bases for V and 9 bases for J; bases not matched to a gene: 12. Germline CDR1 reads SGHAT; CDR2 reads FQNNGV. The CDR3 spans 16 residues. The chain's CDR3 is CASSSISGTGEFEQFF. The CDR3, as DNA: TGTGCCAGCAGCTCAATATCCGGGACAGGGGAATTTGAGCAGTTCTTC. The full variable domain, with the rest looked up from reference TRBV11-2 and TRBJ2-1, is EAGVAQSPRYKIIEKRQSVAFWCNPISGHATLYWYQQILGQGPKLLIQFQNNGVVDDSQLPKDRFSAERLKGVDSTLKIQPAKLEDSAVYLCASSSISGTGEFEQFFGPGTRLTVL.

This clonotype was seen only a few times. CDR3 sequence: CASRSGGMGTGELFF. CDR3 DNA sequence: TGTGCCAGCAGGTCAGGGGGCATGGGTACCGGGGAGCTGTTTTTT. V gene TRBV28 combines with J gene TRBJ2-2; 8 nucleotides match TRBD1. The CDR3 loop spans 15 amino acids. The ends lost 6 bases at V and 5 bases at J; junction bases unmatched: 8. Germline V gene sequence: CDR1 MDHEN, CDR2 SYDVKM.

This clonotype was counted a few times. This rearrangement joins TRBV3-1 to TRBJ2-7; D may correspond to TRBD1 or TRBD2 (6 bases each). CDR3 size: 12 residues. With 3 bases removed from V and 6 bases from J, the gap between germline ends came to 9 bases. The germline CDR1 and CDR2 sequences are LGHDT and YNNKEL (reference sequence). As DNA, the CDR3 is TGTGCCAGCAGCCATCGGGGGCCCGAGCAGTACTTC. The encoded protein is CASSHRGPEQYF.

This clonotype was recorded at least ten times. This chain joins TRBV12-3 or TRBV12-4 and TRBJ1-6; D not certain. V lost 1 base to trimming and J lost 5 bases, with 6 bases between them. The CDR3 is 14 amino acids. CDR3 coding DNA: TGTGCCAGCAGTTTAGGGTCGGATAATTCACCCCTCCACTTT. Translated, it gives CASSLGSDNSPLHF.

At least ten counts were recorded for this clonotype. This rearrangement joins TRBV5-1 to TRBJ2-5, with D possibly matching TRBD2 (5 bases). Per germline, CDR1 SGHRS and CDR2 YFSETQ. The CDR3 is 13 residues long. With 3 bases removed from V and 5 bases from J, the gap between germline ends came to 11 bases. The CDR3 is CASSSVPGETQYF. The CDR3 DNA sequence: TGCGCCAGCAGCTCAGTCCCGGGGGAGACCCAGTACTTC.

This clonotype was observed many times. In DNA, the CDR3 is TGCGCCAGCAGCTTGGGACTAGCGGAAAGCACAGATACGCAGTATTTT. Protein: CASSLGLAESTDTQYF. The chain combines TRBV5-1 with TRBJ2-3; TRBD2 aligns across 9 bases. J was trimmed by 0 bases and V by 0 bases; bases with no gene match: 2. This CDR3 is built from 16 residues. Germline V gives CDR1 SGHRS, CDR2 YFSETQ.

As to this clonotype: A clone one base away is much larger, so this may be a read error. This chain links TRBV7-9 with TRBJ1-4; D might be TRBD1 (5 bases). Looked up from germline, CDR1 is SEHNR and CDR2 is FQNEAQ (reference sequence). CDR3 length equals 14 residues. The germline V and J ends were trimmed by 6 bases and 4 bases, with 12 bases remaining between them. CDR3 in amino acids: CASRDSDHNEKLFF. The CDR3 DNA reads as TGTGCCAGCAGAGACAGCGATCATAATGAAAAACTGTTTTTT.

This clonotype has a handful of counts. The chain has TRBV3-1 and TRBJ2-7; 7 bases match TRBD1. The CDR3 has 14 amino acids. Germline assignment: CDR1 LGHDT and CDR2 YNNKEL (reference sequence). V lost 4 bases and J lost 4; bases outside the gene matches: 7. The CDR3 loop is CASSPGTDGYEQYF. The DNA for the CDR3 is TGTGCCAGCAGCCCCGGGACAGATGGGTACGAGCAGTACTTC.

The rearrangement joins TRBV5-1 to TRBJ2-1; 7 positions agree with TRBD1. The CDR3 sequence is 14 residues long. The germline V gene encodes CDR1 SGHRS and CDR2 YFSETQ. V lost 5 bases and J lost 2; bases outside the gene matches: 4. The CDR3 coding sequence is TGCGCCAGCAGTTCGGACAGGACCTACAATGAGCAGTTCTTC. Its translation is CASSSDRTYNEQFF.

This clonotype came up a few times. The chain combines TRBV5-5 with TRBJ2-1; 8 bases match TRBD1. Unmatched junction bases numbered 12, after V lost 4 bases and J lost 3 bases. From germline, CDR1 is SGHKS and CDR2 YYEKEE (reference sequence). The CDR3 has 17 amino acids. The CDR3 spells CASSDGGQGASYNEQFF. For the CDR3, the DNA is TGTGCCAGCAGCGATGGAGGGCAGGGGGCTAGCTACAATGAGCAGTTCTTC.

The J gene is TRBJ2-3, the V gene TRBV5-1, with D perhaps matching TRBD2 (6 bases). Per the germline V gene, CDR1 is SGHRS and CDR2 is YFSETQ. This CDR3 is 14 amino acids long. V lost 1 base and J lost 5, with 11 bases in between. In DNA form, the CDR3 reads TGCGCCAGCAGCTTGAAAGGAGGGGAAGATACGCAGTATTTT. It is translated as CASSLKGGEDTQYF.

This clonotype was counted between two and nine times. The chain recombines TRBV6-6 with TRBJ2-1, with D uncertain. The length of the CDR3 is 13 residues. Germline V gene data show CDR1 as MNHNY and CDR2 as SVGAGI (reference sequence). V was cut by 7 bases and J by 7 bases, with 14 bases left in between. CDR3 in amino acids: CASTLSAGNEQFF. In nucleotides, the CDR3 is TGTGCCAGCACCTTGTCGGCCGGGAATGAGCAGTTCTTC.

This chain joins TRBV10-3 and TRBJ2-2; 10 positions match TRBD2. From germline, CDR1 is ENHRY and CDR2 SYGVKD. V dropped 3 bases and J dropped 1; count of bases not matched to a gene: 2. CDR3 length equals 16 residues. As DNA, the CDR3 is TGTGCCATCAGTGACGGGACTAGCGTGAACACCGGGGAGCTGTTTTTT. It translates to CAISDGTSVNTGELFF.

The V call is TRBV5-6, the J call TRBJ2-1, with TRBD2 matching 13 bases. The V gene end was trimmed by 2 bases and the J gene end by 3 bases; junction bases not matched to a gene: 5. Germline V lookup: CDR1 SGHDT, CDR2 YYEEEE. This CDR3 has 17 residues. The CDR3 region has the DNA TGTGCCAGCAGCTTAACTAGCGGGAGGGCCCTCTACAATGAGCAGTTCTTC. Translating it yields CASSLTSGRALYNEQFF.

The rearrangement links TRBV12-3 or TRBV12-4 to TRBJ1-2; D is unclear. The length of the CDR3 is 13 residues. The V end lost 2 bases, the J end lost 8 bases, and 12 bases lay between the germline ends. In DNA, the CDR3 is TGTGCCAGCAGTTTACTGGCGTCGGGGGGCTACACCTTC. Amino acids: CASSLLASGGYTF.

The gene calls are TRBV20-1 and TRBJ1-3; D gene ambiguous. Looked up from germline, CDR1 is DFQATT and CDR2 is SNEGSKA (reference sequence). The CDR3 consists of 12 residues. V was pared by 1 base and J by 3 bases, with 4 bases between. The CDR3 nucleotides read TGCAGTGCTAGAGTTCGTGGAAACACCATATATTTT. As protein: CSARVRGNTIYF.

The V call is TRBV5-1, the J call TRBJ2-1, with D perhaps matching TRBD1 (6 bases). Germline assignment: CDR1 SGHRS and CDR2 YFSETQ. V lost 4 bases and J lost 1, with 12 bases in between. The CDR3 runs 15 residues. CDR3 in DNA: TGCGCCAGCAGCGCGGACAGACCTTCCTACAATGAGCAGTTCTTC. It encodes CASSADRPSYNEQFF.

This clonotype was picked up a small number of times. This chain uses TRBV11-2 with TRBJ2-7; D might be TRBD1 (5 bases). V gave up 5 bases and J gave up 0 bases, with 14 bases separating them. There are 15 residues in the CDR3. CDR1 SGHAT and CDR2 FQNNGV come from the germline V gene. This chain's CDR3 is CASSIGVGVSYEQYF. In DNA, the CDR3 is TGTGCCAGCAGCATAGGGGTTGGAGTCTCCTACGAGCAGTACTTC.

This clonotype has just a few counts. The J gene is TRBJ1-2, the V gene TRBV18; D remains unclear. The V end was cut by 0 bases, the J end by 4 bases, with 9 bases between. The germline CDR1 and CDR2 sequences are KGHSH and LQKENI. This CDR3 is 14 amino acids long. Here the CDR3 DNA reads TGTGCCAGCTCACCACCGGAGGGTTCCTATGGCTACACCTTC. It specifies CASSPPEGSYGYTF.

Only a few counts were recorded for this clonotype. The rearrangement links TRBV2 to TRBJ2-5; 8 bases match TRBD2. The CDR3 has 16 residues. CDR1 is SNHLY and CDR2 is FYNNEI in the germline V gene. Unmatched junction bases numbered 9, after V lost 5 bases and J lost 1 base. CDR3 bases: TGTGCCAGCAGTAGCGGGAGTTGGGTCACCCAAGAGACCCAGTACTTC. It specifies CASSSGSWVTQETQYF.

In this sample, this clonotype turned up a few times. The rearrangement joins TRBV30 to TRBJ2-5; 7 bases are a match to TRBD2. This CDR3 spans 13 amino acids. Germline values: CDR1 GTSNPN, CDR2 SVGIG (reference sequence). V lost 3 bases and J lost 7; bases outside the gene matches: 8. CDR3 nucleotide sequence: TGTGCCTGGAGATTGGGCGGGGGAGGGACCCAGTACTTC. Translated: CAWRLGGGGTQYF.